This T cell receptor beta chain was obtained from a study of identifying expanded T cells in peripheral blood. Study-level results: Differentially abundant clones: 0.95 to 1.5 between replicates, approximately 15 at around 2 weeks, less than 20 at four.

Generated by immunoSEQ multiplex PCR, the TCRdb table keeps only in-frame clones and is missing some. The sample has 120,000 or so clones, approximately 88% seen once. The germline CDR1 and CDR2 sequences are SQVTM and ANQGSEA. The CDR3 is made up of 15 amino acids. V gave up 5 bases and J gave up 6 bases; unmatched junction bases: 12. Notes on this clone: Its matching antigen is unknown.

Collection occurred without any documented infections or immune events in donors. The chain recombines TRBV29-1 with TRBJ2-1; 8 positions agree with TRBD1. The sample consisted of blood. The origin of this receptor is a person between 18 and 75 years old in good health. CDR3 loop: CSVRYRDRTPNEQFF. CDR3 DNA: TGCAGCGTTCGGTACCGGGACAGGACCCCCAATGAGCAGTTCTTC.